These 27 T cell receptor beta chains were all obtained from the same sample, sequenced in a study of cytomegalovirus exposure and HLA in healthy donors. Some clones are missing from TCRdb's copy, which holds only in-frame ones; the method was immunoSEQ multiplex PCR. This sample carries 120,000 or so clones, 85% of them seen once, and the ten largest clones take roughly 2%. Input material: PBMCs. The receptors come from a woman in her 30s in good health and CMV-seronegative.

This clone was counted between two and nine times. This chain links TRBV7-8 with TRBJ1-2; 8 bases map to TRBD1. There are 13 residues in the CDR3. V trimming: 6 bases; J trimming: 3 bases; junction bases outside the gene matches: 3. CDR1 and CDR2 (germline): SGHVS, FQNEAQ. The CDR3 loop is CASSDRGHYGYTF. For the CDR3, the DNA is TGTGCCAGCAGTGACAGGGGCCACTATGGCTACACCTTC.

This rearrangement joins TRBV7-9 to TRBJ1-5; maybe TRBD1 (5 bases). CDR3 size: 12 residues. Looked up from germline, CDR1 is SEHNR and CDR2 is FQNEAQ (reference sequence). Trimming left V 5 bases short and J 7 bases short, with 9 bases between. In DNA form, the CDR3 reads TGTGCCAGCAGCGTCAGGGAACAGCCCCAGCATTTT. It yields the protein CASSVREQPQHF.

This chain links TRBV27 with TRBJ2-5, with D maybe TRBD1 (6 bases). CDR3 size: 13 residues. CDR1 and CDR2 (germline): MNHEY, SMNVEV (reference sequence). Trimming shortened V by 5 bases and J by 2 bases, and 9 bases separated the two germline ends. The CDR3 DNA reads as TGTGCCAGCAGTCTCGACAGGCAAGAGACCCAGTACTTC. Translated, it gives CASSLDRQETQYF.

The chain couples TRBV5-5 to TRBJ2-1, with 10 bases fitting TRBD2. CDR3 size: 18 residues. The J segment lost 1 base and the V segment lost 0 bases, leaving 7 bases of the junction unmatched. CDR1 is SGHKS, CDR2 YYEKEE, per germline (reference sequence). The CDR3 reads CASSLGSSGGSSYNEQFF. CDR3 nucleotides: TGTGCCAGCAGCTTGGGTTCTAGCGGGGGTTCTTCCTACAATGAGCAGTTCTTC.

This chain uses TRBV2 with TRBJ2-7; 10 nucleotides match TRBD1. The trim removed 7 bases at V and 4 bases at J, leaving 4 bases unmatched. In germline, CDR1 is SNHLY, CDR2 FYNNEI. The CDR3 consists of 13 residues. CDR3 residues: CASIDRGRYEQYF. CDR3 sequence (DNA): TGTGCCAGCATTGACAGGGGGCGGTACGAGCAGTACTTC.

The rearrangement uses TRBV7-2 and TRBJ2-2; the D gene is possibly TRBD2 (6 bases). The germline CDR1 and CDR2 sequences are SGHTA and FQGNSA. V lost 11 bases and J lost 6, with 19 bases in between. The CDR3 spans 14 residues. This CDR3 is CAGGTADRPGELFF. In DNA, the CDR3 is TGTGCCGGGGGGACGGCGGATCGTCCCGGGGAGCTGTTTTTT. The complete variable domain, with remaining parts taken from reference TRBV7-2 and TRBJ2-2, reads GAGVSQSPSNKVTEKGKDVELRCDPISGHTALYWYRQSLGQGLEFLIYFQGNSAPDKSGLPSDRFSAERTGGSVSTLTIQRTQQEDSAVYLCAGGTADRPGELFFGEGSRLTVL.

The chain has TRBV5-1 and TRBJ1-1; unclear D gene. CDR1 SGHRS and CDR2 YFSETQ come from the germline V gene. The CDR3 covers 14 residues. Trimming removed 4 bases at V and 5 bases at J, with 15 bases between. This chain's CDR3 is CASSPTPPTTEAFF. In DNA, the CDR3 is TGCGCCAGCAGCCCCACCCCGCCTACGACTGAAGCTTTCTTT.

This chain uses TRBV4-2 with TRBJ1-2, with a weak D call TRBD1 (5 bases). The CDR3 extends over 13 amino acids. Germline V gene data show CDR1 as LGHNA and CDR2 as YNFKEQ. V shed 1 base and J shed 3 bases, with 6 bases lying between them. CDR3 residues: CASSQGGDYGYTF. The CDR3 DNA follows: TGTGCCAGCAGCCAAGGGGGGGACTATGGCTACACCTTC.

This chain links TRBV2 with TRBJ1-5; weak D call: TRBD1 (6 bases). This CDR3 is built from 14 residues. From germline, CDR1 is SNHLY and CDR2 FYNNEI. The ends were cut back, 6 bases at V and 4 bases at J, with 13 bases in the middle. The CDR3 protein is CASSSGTLNQPQHF. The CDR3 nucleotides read TGTGCCAGCAGCTCTGGGACACTTAATCAGCCCCAGCATTTT.

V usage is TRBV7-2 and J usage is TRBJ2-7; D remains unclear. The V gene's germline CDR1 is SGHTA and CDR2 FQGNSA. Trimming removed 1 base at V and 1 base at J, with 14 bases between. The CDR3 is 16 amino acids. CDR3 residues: CASSLDSGGKSYEQYF. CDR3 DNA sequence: TGTGCCAGCAGCTTAGATTCGGGTGGCAAGTCCTACGAGCAGTACTTC.

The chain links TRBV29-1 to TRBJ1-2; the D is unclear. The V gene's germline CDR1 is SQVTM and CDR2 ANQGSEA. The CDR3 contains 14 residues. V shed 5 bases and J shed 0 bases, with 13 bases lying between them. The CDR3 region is CSVRSGETNYGYTF. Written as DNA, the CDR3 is TGCAGCGTTAGATCCGGGGAAACTAACTATGGCTACACCTTC.

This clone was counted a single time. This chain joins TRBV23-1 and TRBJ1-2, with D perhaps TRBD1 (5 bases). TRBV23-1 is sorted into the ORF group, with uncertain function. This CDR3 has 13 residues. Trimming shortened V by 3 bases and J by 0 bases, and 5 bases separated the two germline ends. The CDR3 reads CASSQTANYGYTF. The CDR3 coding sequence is TGCGCCAGCAGTCAGACAGCTAACTATGGCTACACCTTC.

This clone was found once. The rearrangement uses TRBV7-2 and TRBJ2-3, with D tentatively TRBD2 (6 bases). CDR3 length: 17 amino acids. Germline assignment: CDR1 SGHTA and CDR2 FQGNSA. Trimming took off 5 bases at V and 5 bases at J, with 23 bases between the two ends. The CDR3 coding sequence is TGTGCCAGCAGCCCCGGGGGAACGGCTAGCTACAAAGATACGCAGTATTTT. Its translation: CASSPGGTASYKDTQYF.

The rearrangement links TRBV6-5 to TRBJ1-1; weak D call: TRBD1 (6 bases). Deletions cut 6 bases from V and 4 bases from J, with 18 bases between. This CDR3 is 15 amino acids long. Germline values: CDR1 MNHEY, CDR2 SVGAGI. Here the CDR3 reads CASSEQGRAGTEAFF. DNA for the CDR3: TGTGCCAGCAGCGAACAGGGTAGGGCCGGCACTGAAGCTTTCTTT.

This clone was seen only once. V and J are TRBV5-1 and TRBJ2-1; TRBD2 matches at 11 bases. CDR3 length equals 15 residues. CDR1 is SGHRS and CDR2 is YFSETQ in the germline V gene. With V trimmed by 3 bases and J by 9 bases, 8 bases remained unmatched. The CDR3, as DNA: TGCGCCAGCAGCTCCGTAGCGGGGGGGCCGGGTGAGCAGTTCTTC. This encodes CASSSVAGGPGEQFF.

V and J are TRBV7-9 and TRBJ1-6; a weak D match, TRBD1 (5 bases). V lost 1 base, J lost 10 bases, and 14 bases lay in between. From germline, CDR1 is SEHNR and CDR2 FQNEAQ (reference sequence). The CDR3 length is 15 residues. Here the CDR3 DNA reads TGTGCCAGCAGCTTAGGGGAGGGCGCAGGGTCACCCCTCCACTTT. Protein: CASSLGEGAGSPLHF.

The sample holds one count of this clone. CDR3 sequence (DNA): TGTGCCAGCAGCTTGTCTTTGGGACAGGGCTCTGGAAACACCATATATTTT. Amino acid sequence: CASSLSLGQGSGNTIYF. V gene TRBV5-4 combines with J gene TRBJ1-3, with 9 bases matching TRBD1. Germline V gene lookup returns CDR1 SGHNT and CDR2 YYREEE (reference sequence). CDR3 length: 17 amino acids. V was pared by 1 base and J by 0 bases, with 5 bases of the junction left unmatched.

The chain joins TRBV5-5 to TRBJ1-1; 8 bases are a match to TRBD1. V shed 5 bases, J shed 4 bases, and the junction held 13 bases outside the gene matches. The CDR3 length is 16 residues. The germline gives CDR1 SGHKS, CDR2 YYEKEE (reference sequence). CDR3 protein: CASRPRTGIIGTEAFF. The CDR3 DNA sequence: TGTGCCAGCAGACCAAGGACAGGGATTATTGGCACTGAAGCTTTCTTT. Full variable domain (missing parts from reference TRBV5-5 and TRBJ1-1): DAGVTQSPTHLIKTRGQQVTLRCSPISGHKSVSWYQQVLGQGPQFIFQYYEKEERGRGNFPDRFSARQFPNYSSELNVNALLLGDSALYLCASRPRTGIIGTEAFFGQGTRLTVV.

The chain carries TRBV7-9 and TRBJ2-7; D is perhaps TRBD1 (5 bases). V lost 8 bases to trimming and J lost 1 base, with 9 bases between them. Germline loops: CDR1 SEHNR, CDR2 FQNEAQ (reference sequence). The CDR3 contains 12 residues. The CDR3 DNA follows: TGTGCCAGCGAGGACATGTCCTACGAGCAGTACTTC. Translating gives CASEDMSYEQYF. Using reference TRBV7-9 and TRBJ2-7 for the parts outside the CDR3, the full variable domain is DTGVSQNPRHKITKRGQNVTFRCDPISEHNRLYWYRQTLGQGPEFLTYFQNEAQLEKSRLLSDRFSAERPKGSFSTLEIQRTEQGDSAMYLCASEDMSYEQYFGPGTRLTVT.

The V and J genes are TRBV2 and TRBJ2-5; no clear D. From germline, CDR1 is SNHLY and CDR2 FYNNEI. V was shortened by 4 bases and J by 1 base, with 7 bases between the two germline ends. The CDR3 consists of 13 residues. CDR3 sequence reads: CASSATIQETQYF. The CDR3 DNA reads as TGTGCCAGCAGTGCAACTATCCAAGAGACCCAGTACTTC.

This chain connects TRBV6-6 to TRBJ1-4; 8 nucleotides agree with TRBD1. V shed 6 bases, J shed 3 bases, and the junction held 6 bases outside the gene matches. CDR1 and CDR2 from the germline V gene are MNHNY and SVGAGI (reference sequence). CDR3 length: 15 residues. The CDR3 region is CASRDRTGPNEKLFF. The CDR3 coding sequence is TGTGCCAGCAGGGACAGGACAGGGCCTAATGAAAAACTGTTTTTT.

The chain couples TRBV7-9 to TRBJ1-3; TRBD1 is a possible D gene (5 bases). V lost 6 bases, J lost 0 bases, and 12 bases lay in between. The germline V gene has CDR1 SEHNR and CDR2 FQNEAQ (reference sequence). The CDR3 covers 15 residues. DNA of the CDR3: TGTGCCAGCAGTTCGGCGGGGCTCTCTGGAAACACCATATATTTT. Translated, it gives CASSSAGLSGNTIYF.

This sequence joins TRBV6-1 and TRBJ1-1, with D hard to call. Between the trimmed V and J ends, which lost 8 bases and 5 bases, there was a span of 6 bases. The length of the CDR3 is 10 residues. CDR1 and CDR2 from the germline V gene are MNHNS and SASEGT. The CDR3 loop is CASQRTEAFF. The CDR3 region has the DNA TGTGCCAGCCAGCGGACTGAAGCTTTCTTT.

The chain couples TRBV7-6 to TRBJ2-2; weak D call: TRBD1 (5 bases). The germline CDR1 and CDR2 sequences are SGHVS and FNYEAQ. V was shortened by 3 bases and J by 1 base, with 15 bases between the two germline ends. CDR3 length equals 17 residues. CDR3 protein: CASSFSQDKVNTGELFF. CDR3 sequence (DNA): TGTGCCAGCAGCTTTAGCCAGGACAAGGTGAACACCGGGGAGCTGTTTTTT.

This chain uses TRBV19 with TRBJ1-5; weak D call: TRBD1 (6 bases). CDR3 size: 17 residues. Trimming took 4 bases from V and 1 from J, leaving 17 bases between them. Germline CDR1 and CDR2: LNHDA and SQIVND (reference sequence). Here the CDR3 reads CASSKFPRGASNQPQHF. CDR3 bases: TGTGCCAGTAGTAAATTCCCGCGGGGGGCGAGCAATCAGCCCCAGCATTTT.

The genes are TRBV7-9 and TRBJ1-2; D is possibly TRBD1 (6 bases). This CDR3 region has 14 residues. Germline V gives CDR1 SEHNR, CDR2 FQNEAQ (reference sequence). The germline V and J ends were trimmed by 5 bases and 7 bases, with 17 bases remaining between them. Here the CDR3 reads CASSLGQGNRGYTF. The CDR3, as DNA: TGTGCCAGCAGCCTTGGCCAGGGGAATCGTGGCTACACCTTC.

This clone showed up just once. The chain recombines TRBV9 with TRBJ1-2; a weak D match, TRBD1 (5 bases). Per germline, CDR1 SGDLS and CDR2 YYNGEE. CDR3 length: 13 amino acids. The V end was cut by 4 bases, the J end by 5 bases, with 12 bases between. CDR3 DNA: TGTGCCAGCAGCCCAGCGGGGCCTTATGGCTACACCTTC. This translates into CASSPAGPYGYTF.